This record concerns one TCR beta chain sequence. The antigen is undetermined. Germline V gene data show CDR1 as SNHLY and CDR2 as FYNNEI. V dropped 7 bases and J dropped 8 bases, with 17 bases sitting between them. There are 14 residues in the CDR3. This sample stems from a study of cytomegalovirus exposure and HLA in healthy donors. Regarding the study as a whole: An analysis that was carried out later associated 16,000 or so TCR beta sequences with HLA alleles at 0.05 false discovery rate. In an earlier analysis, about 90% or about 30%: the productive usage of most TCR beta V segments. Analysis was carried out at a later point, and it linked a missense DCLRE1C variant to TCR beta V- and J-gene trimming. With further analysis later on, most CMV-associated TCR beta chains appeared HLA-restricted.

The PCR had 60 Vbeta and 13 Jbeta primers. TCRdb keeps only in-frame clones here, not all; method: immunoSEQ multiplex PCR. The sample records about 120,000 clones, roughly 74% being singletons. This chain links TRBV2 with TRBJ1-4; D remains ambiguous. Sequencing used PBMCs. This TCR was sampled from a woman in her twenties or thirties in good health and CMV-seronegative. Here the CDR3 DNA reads TGTGCCAGCAAATCTAGCAACCCACTAGAAAAACTGTTTTTT. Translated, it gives CASKSSNPLEKLFF.